The TCR beta chain under discussion was sequenced for a study of blood T cell repertoires in COVID-19. Study-wide background: Researchers got acute and convalescent COVID-19 samples from the United States, Italy and Spain.

V was clipped by 2 bases and J by 7 bases; unmatched bases: 5. The CDR3 totals 13 residues. Germline V gene sequence: CDR1 GTSNPN, CDR2 SVGIG (reference sequence). Study members were between roughly 18 and 100 years old and lived in about two dozen US regions. All exposed participants met a person with COVID-19 within 2 weeks before entering the study. Data came from immunoSEQ multiplex PCR; TCRdb stores just in-frame clones and leaves some out. This table has some 270,000 clones, approximately 84% appearing once. The J gene is TRBJ2-1, the V gene TRBV30, with 7 bases identical to TRBD2. The TCR was taken from a woman in her forties or fifties who had been exposed to COVID-19. The sample consisted of PBMCs or T cells enriched from blood (not recorded which). The CDR3 reads CAWSLGLGNEQFF. Written as DNA, the CDR3 is TGTGCCTGGAGTTTAGGACTAGGAAATGAGCAGTTCTTC.